Below are 31 T cell receptor beta chains sequenced from a single sample in a study of beta chain features in type 1 diabetes. cDNA synthesis used the whole RNA isolate, giving expressed TCRB sequences. Profiling relied on immunoSEQ multiplex PCR, and the TCRdb table lists in-frame clones only, not all of them. The data hold under 350,000 clones, with approximately 8.1% observed a single time. Material for sequencing was central memory CD4+ T cells from blood. Receptors originate from a woman younger than 35 in good health.

In this sample, this clone turned up a few times. The V gene is TRBV7-2, the J gene TRBJ2-4; 11 bases map to TRBD2. CDR3 length: 15 amino acids. Losses at the gene ends were 1 base for V and 6 bases for J; bases not matched to a gene: 2. Germline lookup yields CDR1 SGHTA and CDR2 FQGNSA. In DNA form, the CDR3 reads TGTGCCAGCAGCTTAGGGGGGACTAGCGGAAACATTCAGTACTTC. This codes for CASSLGGTSGNIQYF.

This clone was recorded at least ten times. J is TRBJ1-5 and V is TRBV7-9; TRBD1 aligns across 11 bases. CDR3 length: 15 residues. The V and J ends lost 1 base and 5 bases, in that order; junction bases with no gene match: 1. The germline CDR1 and CDR2 sequences are SEHNR and FQNEAQ (reference sequence). The CDR3 bases are TGTGCCAGCAGCTTAGGGACAGGGGGCTATCAGCCCCAGCATTTT. It is translated as CASSLGTGGYQPQHF.

This clone was counted between two and nine times. The genes are TRBV11-2 and TRBJ1-2; 10 bases match TRBD1. V gave up 5 bases and J gave up 4 bases; unmatched junction bases: 13. The CDR3 runs to 17 residues. Germline CDR1 reads SGHAT; CDR2 reads FQNNGV. CDR3 DNA sequence: TGTGCCAGCAGCACCTGGGACAGGGGCGGCCTTCTCTATGGCTACACCTTC. Amino acid sequence: CASSTWDRGGLLYGYTF.

This clone was found a few times. This rearrangement joins TRBV4-2 to TRBJ1-2; D not resolved. V was cut by 4 bases and J by 8 bases, with 20 bases left in between. The germline V gene has CDR1 LGHNA and CDR2 YNFKEQ. The CDR3 is 15 residues long. Here the CDR3 reads CASSPRHASEWGYTF. CDR3 DNA: TGTGCCAGCAGCCCGCGACACGCCTCCGAATGGGGCTACACCTTC.

V is TRBV19 and J is TRBJ2-7; D is perhaps TRBD2 (7 bases). CDR1 is LNHDA and CDR2 is SQIVND in the germline V gene (reference sequence). There are 14 residues in the CDR3. V lost 3 bases and J 7 bases, leaving 16 bases between the germline ends. The CDR3 protein is CASSIRGRDKEQYF. CDR3 DNA: TGTGCCAGTAGTATTAGAGGGAGGGACAAGGAGCAGTACTTC.

This clone was observed at least ten times. This rearrangement joins TRBV11-1 to TRBJ2-3; no clear D gene. V was clipped by 3 bases and J by 2 bases, with 6 bases between them. Germline V gene data show CDR1 as SGHAT and CDR2 as FQDESV (reference sequence). CDR3 length: 13 residues. The CDR3 loop is CASSLRFTDTQYF. In DNA form, the CDR3 reads TGTGCCAGCAGCTTGAGATTCACAGATACGCAGTATTTT.

This clone was seen a handful of times. The CDR3: CAIRDWEDLRNEQFF. Written as DNA, the CDR3 is TGTGCCATCAGGGACTGGGAGGACCTAAGGAATGAGCAGTTCTTC. This chain joins TRBV10-3 and TRBJ2-1, with a tentative D call TRBD2 (6 bases). The germline V gene has CDR1 ENHRY and CDR2 SYGVKD. V was trimmed by 6 bases and J by 7 bases, leaving 19 bases between them. This CDR3 region has 15 residues.

The chain carries TRBV6-5 and TRBJ2-7; D is possibly TRBD1 (6 bases). Germline CDR1 and CDR2: MNHEY and SVGAGI. V shed 5 bases and J shed 4 bases, with 18 bases lying between them. The CDR3 sequence is 15 residues long. CDR3 sequence: CASSNLGTSYYEQYF. CDR3 nucleotides: TGTGCCAGCAGTAACCTCGGGACAAGCTATTACGAGCAGTACTTC.

The rearrangement links TRBV2 to TRBJ1-1, with 8 bases aligning to TRBD1. CDR3 length: 14 amino acids. In germline, CDR1 is SNHLY, CDR2 FYNNEI. V dropped 7 bases and J dropped 4; count of bases not matched to a gene: 8. The CDR3 DNA sequence: TGTGCCAGCACCCTTTTCACAGGGGGCACTGAAGCTTTCTTT. It encodes CASTLFTGGTEAFF.

This rearrangement joins TRBV28 to TRBJ1-5; 8 bases map to TRBD1. CDR1 is MDHEN and CDR2 is SYDVKM in the germline V gene. The junction had 7 bases not matched to a gene; V was cut back by 6 bases and J by 9 bases. The CDR3 runs 13 residues. The CDR3 loop reads CASSRQGKRPQHF. The DNA of the CDR3 is TGTGCCAGCAGCAGACAGGGGAAGAGGCCCCAGCATTTT.

V is TRBV7-6 and J is TRBJ2-1; D unclear. CDR3 length: 14 amino acids. Germline V gene lookup returns CDR1 SGHVS and CDR2 FNYEAQ. The V end was cut by 1 base, the J end by 4 bases, with 8 bases between. As DNA, the CDR3 is TGTGCCAGCAGCTTAGATGGGTTATACAATGAGCAGTTCTTC. Translated: CASSLDGLYNEQFF.

This clone was seen repeatedly, ten times or more. V is TRBV5-5 and J is TRBJ2-7; the match to TRBD1 covers 9 bases. Germline V gives CDR1 SGHKS, CDR2 YYEKEE (reference sequence). Losses at the gene ends were 6 bases for V and 3 bases for J; bases not matched to a gene: 7. The length of the CDR3 is 14 residues. In DNA, the CDR3 is TGTGCCAGCACCAAAGGGACAGGGATCTACGAGCAGTACTTC. Translated: CASTKGTGIYEQYF.

J is TRBJ1-5 and V is TRBV29-1; D is perhaps TRBD1 (6 bases). The V end lost 6 bases, the J end lost 5 bases, and 17 bases lay between the germline ends. The germline CDR1 and CDR2 sequences are SQVTM and ANQGSEA. This CDR3 has 14 amino acids. CDR3 bases: TGCAGCGTGAGTCAGGGGAACCTTGATCAGCCCCAGCATTTT. Amino acids: CSVSQGNLDQPQHF.

This clone was recorded only once. The chain combines TRBV20-1 with TRBJ1-2, with a tentative D call TRBD1 (6 bases). The CDR3 is 11 residues long. Germline V CDR1 and CDR2: DFQATT, SNEGSKA (reference sequence). Trimming pared 8 bases from V and 7 bases from J, leaving 14 bases between. Here the CDR3 reads CSFSGGGGYTF. The CDR3 bases are TGCAGTTTCTCCGGGGGCGGTGGCTACACCTTC.

J is TRBJ2-1 and V is TRBV7-2; maybe TRBD1 (6 bases). Germline V gives CDR1 SGHTA, CDR2 FQGNSA. The CDR3 runs to 14 residues. V was trimmed by 3 bases and J by 6 bases, leaving 12 bases between them. In DNA form, the CDR3 reads TGTGCCAGCAGCTTGAAACAGGGTGTCAATGAGCAGTTCTTC. Its translation: CASSLKQGVNEQFF.

The CDR3 loop reads CASSWDSHNSPLHF. Written as DNA, the CDR3 is TGCGCCAGCAGCTGGGACAGCCACAATTCACCCCTCCACTTT. The chain carries TRBV5-1 and TRBJ1-6; TRBD1 matches at 7 bases. J lost 7 bases, V lost 3 bases, and 4 bases had no gene match. The CDR3 sequence is 14 residues long. In germline, CDR1 is SGHRS, CDR2 YFSETQ.

The chain couples TRBV16 to TRBJ1-2; no clear D gene. The germline gives CDR1 KGHSY, CDR2 FQNENV. The V end lost 4 bases, the J end lost 6 bases, and 18 bases lay between the germline ends. This CDR3 contains 15 residues. CDR3: CASSRTTFGWNGYTF. The CDR3 region has the DNA TGTGCCAGCAGCCGAACCACTTTCGGGTGGAATGGCTACACCTTC.

This clone was seen more than once but under ten times. The chain couples TRBV7-9 to TRBJ2-1; TRBD1 agrees at 12 bases. This CDR3 is built from 15 residues. Trimming at V came to 1 base and at J to 5 bases, leaving 0 bases not matched to a gene. CDR1 is SEHNR and CDR2 is FQNEAQ in the germline V gene (reference sequence). The CDR3 DNA reads TGTGCCAGCAGCTTAGGGGACAGGGGGCACAATGAGCAGTTCTTC. It is translated as CASSLGDRGHNEQFF. Full variable domain (remainder filled in from reference TRBV7-9 and TRBJ2-1): DTGVSQNPRHKITKRGQNVTFRCDPISEHNRLYWYRQTLGQGPEFLTYFQNEAQLEKSRLLSDRFSAERPKGSFSTLEIQRTEQGDSAMYLCASSLGDRGHNEQFFGPGTRLTVL.

This clone was observed a few times. The chain recombines TRBV28 with TRBJ2-7, with D hard to call. CDR3 length: 11 residues. Trimming cost V 6 bases and J 6 bases, with 9 bases left between them. CDR1 and CDR2 (germline): MDHEN, SYDVKM. The CDR3 is CASSRYSEQYV. The CDR3 DNA reads TGTGCCAGCAGCCGGTACAGCGAGCAGTACGTC.

This clone was observed many times. The chain couples TRBV28 to TRBJ2-7, with D maybe TRBD1 (6 bases). V gave up 6 bases and J gave up 5 bases, with 14 bases separating them. The CDR3 consists of 13 residues. CDR1 is MDHEN and CDR2 is SYDVKM in the germline V gene. This chain's CDR3 is CASRGTGIDEQYV. CDR3 DNA sequence: TGTGCCAGCAGGGGAACAGGGATCGACGAGCAGTACGTC.

The chain couples TRBV25-1 to TRBJ1-1; D remains ambiguous. There are 16 residues in the CDR3. Germline CDR1 is MGHDK and CDR2 is SYGVNS. The V end was cut by 4 bases, the J end by 1 base, with 16 bases between. CDR3 nucleotide sequence: TGTGCCAGCAGTGCTGGCACCCTGTGGGCGAACACTGAAGCTTTCTTT. Its translation is CASSAGTLWANTEAFF.

This clone was seen more than once but under ten times. The V gene is TRBV7-8, the J gene TRBJ2-1; TRBD2 aligns across 12 bases. CDR3 length equals 16 residues. Per germline, CDR1 SGHVS and CDR2 FQNEAQ. J was trimmed by 3 bases and V by 8 bases; bases with no gene match: 8. The DNA of the CDR3 is TGTGCCAGCCGTGGGCTAGCGGGAGGGCTCTACAATGAGCAGTTCTTC. It yields the protein CASRGLAGGLYNEQFF.

This clone turned up a few times. J is TRBJ1-4 and V is TRBV30; unclear D gene. This CDR3 region has 13 residues. The germline V gene encodes CDR1 GTSNPN and CDR2 SVGIG (reference sequence). Trimming took off 0 bases at V and 6 bases at J, with 8 bases between the two ends. CDR3 sequence reads: CAWSVQWDEKLFF. The CDR3 DNA reads TGTGCCTGGAGTGTACAGTGGGATGAAAAACTGTTTTTT.

This clone has a handful of counts. The chain combines TRBV5-4 with TRBJ2-5; D is unclear. CDR3 size: 17 residues. V dropped 2 bases and J dropped 3 bases, with 20 bases sitting between them. CDR1 is SGHNT and CDR2 is YYREEE in the germline V gene (reference sequence). The CDR3 sequence: CASSFPRAGGDKETQYF. The CDR3 DNA sequence: TGTGCCAGCAGCTTCCCTAGGGCTGGCGGAGATAAAGAGACCCAGTACTTC.

This clone has a handful of counts. The rearrangement uses TRBV5-6 and TRBJ2-1; a weak D match, TRBD2 (5 bases). Germline V lookup: CDR1 SGHDT, CDR2 YYEEEE. This CDR3 has 14 residues. V was pared by 0 bases and J by 12 bases, with 16 bases between. In DNA form, the CDR3 reads TGTGCCAGCAGCTTGGGTGAGGGCACCCGTAGGCAGTTCTTC. Residues: CASSLGEGTRRQFF.

J is TRBJ1-2 and V is TRBV30; D gene ambiguous. CDR1 is GTSNPN and CDR2 is SVGIG in the germline V gene (reference sequence). The V end was cut by 1 base, the J end by 2 bases, with 8 bases between. The CDR3 sequence is 13 residues long. CDR3 bases: TGTGCCTGGAGTGGGATTCTAAACTATGGCTACACCTTC. Encoded protein: CAWSGILNYGYTF.

The chain has TRBV5-1 and TRBJ2-7; perhaps TRBD1 as D (5 bases). This CDR3 region has 14 residues. The germline gives CDR1 SGHRS, CDR2 YFSETQ. V shed 4 bases and J shed 1 base, with 12 bases lying between them. CDR3 loop: CASSDIQGSYEQYF. The DNA of the CDR3 is TGCGCCAGCAGCGATATCCAGGGATCCTACGAGCAGTACTTC.

Concerning this clone itself: Other DNA sequences in this sample translate to the same CDR3. The V gene is TRBV29-1, the J gene TRBJ1-3, with a possible D match to TRBD1 (5 bases). This CDR3 comprises 14 residues. Trimming cost V 6 bases and J 1 base, with 13 bases left between them. CDR1 SQVTM and CDR2 ANQGSEA come from the germline V gene. Written as DNA, the CDR3 is TGCAGCGTCGCCGCGGGGGGATCTGGAAACACCATATATTTT. Protein: CSVAAGGSGNTIYF.

CDR3: CASSLRQGGGYTF. CDR3 DNA sequence: TGTGCCAGTAGTCTCCGACAGGGGGGCGGCTACACCTTC. The V and J genes are TRBV19 and TRBJ1-2; 9 nucleotides align to TRBD1. The length of the CDR3 is 13 residues. Per germline, CDR1 LNHDA and CDR2 SQIVND (reference sequence). V dropped 5 bases and J dropped 8; count of bases not matched to a gene: 6.

This clone was picked up a small number of times. The gene calls are TRBV21-1 and TRBJ1-1; the DNA was not compared with TRBD1, the D call given in the table. TRBV21-1 is flagged as a pseudogene. The CDR3 contains 13 residues. CDR3 protein: CASTDRGVTEAFF. CDR3 coding DNA: TGTGCCAGCACCGACAGGGGAGTCACTGAAGCTTTCTTT.

The chain combines TRBV4-1 with TRBJ1-6; 9 positions match TRBD1. This CDR3 has 19 amino acids. Losses at the gene ends were 0 bases for V and 5 bases for J; bases not matched to a gene: 11. The V gene's germline CDR1 is MGHRA and CDR2 YSYEKL. CDR3 coding DNA: TGCGCCAGCAGCCAAGATCGGGGACAGGGTAGGGGGGATAATTCACCCCTCCACTTT. Amino acid sequence: CASSQDRGQGRGDNSPLHF.